This TCR beta chain comes out of a study of CD8+ T cells in alopecia areata. Study-wide points: There were many expanded lesional clones persisting in scalp and blood during tofacitinib. The study found higher clonality in lesional than normal scalp, especially in alopecia totalis/universalis. Scalp clonality and expanded CD8+ clones among the top 100 were significantly decreased by tofacitinib.

The germline gives CDR1 MGHDK, CDR2 SYGVNS. The V and J ends lost 8 bases and 9 bases, in that order; junction bases with no gene match: 5. CDR3 length: 14 residues. Documented treatment: oral pan-JAK inhibitor, 5-10 mg twice daily. Sorted out of PBMCs were CD4+ T cells and CD8+ T cells. Investigators isolated RNA and reverse transcribed it into cDNA to act as the sequencing template. TCRdb keeps only in-frame clones here, not all; method: immunoSEQ multiplex PCR. The data contain 180,000 or so clones, roughly 64% of them seen just once; the ten biggest clones take up 5.5%. On this clone: Its antigen is currently unknown.

The TCR comes from a human donor with alopecia areata. The source was CD4+ T cells sorted from blood, collected at week 24, from a patient treated with tofacitinib. This sequence joins TRBV25-1 and TRBJ2-1; 15 nucleotides align to TRBD2. The CDR3 spells CASGLAGGPLEQFF. Written as DNA, the CDR3 is TGTGCCAGCGGACTAGCGGGAGGGCCCCTTGAGCAGTTCTTC.